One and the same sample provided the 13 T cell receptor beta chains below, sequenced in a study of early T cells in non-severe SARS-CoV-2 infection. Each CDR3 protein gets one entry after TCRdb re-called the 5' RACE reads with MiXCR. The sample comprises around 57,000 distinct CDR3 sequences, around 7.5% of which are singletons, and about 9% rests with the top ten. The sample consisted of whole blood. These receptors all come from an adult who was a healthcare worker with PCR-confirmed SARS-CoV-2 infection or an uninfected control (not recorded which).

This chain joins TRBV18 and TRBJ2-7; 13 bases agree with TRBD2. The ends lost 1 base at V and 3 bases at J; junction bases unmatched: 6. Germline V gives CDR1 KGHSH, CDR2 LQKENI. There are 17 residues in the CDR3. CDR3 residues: CASSPQLAGGYLYEQYF. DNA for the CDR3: TGTGCCAGCTCACCACAACTAGCGGGAGGGTATCTCTACGAGCAGTACTTC.

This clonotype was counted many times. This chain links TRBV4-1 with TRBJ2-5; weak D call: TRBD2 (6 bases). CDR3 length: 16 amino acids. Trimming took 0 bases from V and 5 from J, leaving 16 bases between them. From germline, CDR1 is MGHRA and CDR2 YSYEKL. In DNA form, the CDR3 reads TGCGCCAGCAGCCAAGATTCTAGGCTAGCGCGGGAGACCCAGTACTTC. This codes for CASSQDSRLARETQYF.

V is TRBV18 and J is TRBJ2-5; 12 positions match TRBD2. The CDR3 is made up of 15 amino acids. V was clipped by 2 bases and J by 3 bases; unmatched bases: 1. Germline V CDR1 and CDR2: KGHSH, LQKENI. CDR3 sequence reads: CASSPWTSGKETQYF. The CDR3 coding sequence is TGTGCCAGCTCACCATGGACTAGCGGGAAAGAGACCCAGTACTTC. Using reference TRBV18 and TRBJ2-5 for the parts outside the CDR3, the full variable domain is NAGVMQNPRHLVRRRGQEARLRCSPMKGHSHVYWYRQLPEEGLKFMVYLQKENIIDESGMPKERFSAEFPKEGPSILRIQQVVRGDSAAYFCASSPWTSGKETQYFGPGTRLLVL.

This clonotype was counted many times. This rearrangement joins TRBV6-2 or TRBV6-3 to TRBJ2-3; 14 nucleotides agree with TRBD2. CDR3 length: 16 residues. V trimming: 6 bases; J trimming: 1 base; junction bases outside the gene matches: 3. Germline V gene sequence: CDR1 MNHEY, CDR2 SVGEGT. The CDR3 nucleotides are TGTGCCAGCAGGGGACTAGCGGGGGCCCGCACAGATACGCAGTATTTT. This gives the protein CASRGLAGARTDTQYF.

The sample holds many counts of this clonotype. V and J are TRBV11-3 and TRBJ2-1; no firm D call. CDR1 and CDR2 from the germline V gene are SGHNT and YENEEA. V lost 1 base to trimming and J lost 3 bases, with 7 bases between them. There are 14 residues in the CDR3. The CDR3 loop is CASSLVGDYNEQFF. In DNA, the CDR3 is TGTGCCAGCAGCTTAGTCGGAGACTACAATGAGCAGTTCTTC.

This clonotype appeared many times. CDR3 coding DNA: TGTGCCAGCAGCCTCGGGGCCCGACGCACTGAAGCTTTCTTT. Translating gives CASSLGARRTEAFF. V gene TRBV11-2 combines with J gene TRBJ1-1, with a possible D match to TRBD1 (5 bases). This CDR3 contains 14 residues. Trimming removed 5 bases at V and 4 bases at J, with 14 bases between. The germline V gene has CDR1 SGHAT and CDR2 FQNNGV.

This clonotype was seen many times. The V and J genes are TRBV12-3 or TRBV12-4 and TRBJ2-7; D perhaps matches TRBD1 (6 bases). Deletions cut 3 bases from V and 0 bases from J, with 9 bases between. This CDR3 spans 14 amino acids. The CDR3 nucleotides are TGTGCCAGCAGTTTTCAAGGGGGCTCCTACGAGCAGTACTTC. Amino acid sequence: CASSFQGGSYEQYF.

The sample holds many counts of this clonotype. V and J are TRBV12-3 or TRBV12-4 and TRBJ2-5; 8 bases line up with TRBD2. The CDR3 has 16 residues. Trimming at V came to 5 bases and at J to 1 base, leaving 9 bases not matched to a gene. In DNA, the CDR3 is TGTGCCAGCAGTCACCCCGCAGCGGGAGTCCAAGAGACCCAGTACTTC. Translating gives CASSHPAAGVQETQYF.

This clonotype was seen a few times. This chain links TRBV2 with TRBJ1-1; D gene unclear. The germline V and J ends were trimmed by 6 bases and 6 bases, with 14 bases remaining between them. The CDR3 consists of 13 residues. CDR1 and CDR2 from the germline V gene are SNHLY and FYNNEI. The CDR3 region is CASRDAPGSEAFF. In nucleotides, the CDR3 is TGTGCCAGCAGAGACGCTCCCGGCTCTGAAGCTTTCTTT.

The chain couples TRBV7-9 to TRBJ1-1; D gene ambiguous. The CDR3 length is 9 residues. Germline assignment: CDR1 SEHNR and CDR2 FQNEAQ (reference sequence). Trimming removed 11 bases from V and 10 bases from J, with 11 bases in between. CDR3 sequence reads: CAGYRRAFF. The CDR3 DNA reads TGTGCCGGCTACCGGAGAGCTTTCTTT. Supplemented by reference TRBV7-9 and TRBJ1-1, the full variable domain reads DTGVSQNPRHKITKRGQNVTFRCDPISEHNRLYWYRQTLGQGPEFLTYFQNEAQLEKSRLLSDRFSAERPKGSFSTLEIQRTEQGDSAMYLCAGYRRAFFGQGTRLTVV.

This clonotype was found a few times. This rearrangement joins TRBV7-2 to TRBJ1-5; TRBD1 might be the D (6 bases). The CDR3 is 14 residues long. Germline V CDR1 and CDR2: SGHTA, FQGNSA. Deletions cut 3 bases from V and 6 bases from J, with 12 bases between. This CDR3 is CASSFRGGIQPQHF. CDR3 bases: TGTGCCAGCAGCTTTAGGGGGGGAATTCAGCCCCAGCATTTT.

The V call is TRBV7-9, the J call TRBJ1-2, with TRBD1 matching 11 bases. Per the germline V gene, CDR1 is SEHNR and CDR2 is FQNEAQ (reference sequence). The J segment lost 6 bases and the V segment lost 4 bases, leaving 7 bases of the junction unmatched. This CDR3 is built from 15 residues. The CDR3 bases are TGTGCCAGCAGCTCACCGGGACAGGGGGTAGATGGCTACACCTTC. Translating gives CASSSPGQGVDGYTF.

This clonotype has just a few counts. The CDR3 sequence is CASRRTVRSGNTIYF. CDR3 in DNA: TGTGCCAGCAGAAGGACAGTCCGCTCTGGAAACACCATATATTTT. The chain links TRBV28 to TRBJ1-3, with D possibly TRBD1 on 6 matching bases. Germline CDR1 reads MDHEN; CDR2 reads SYDVKM. CDR3 size: 15 residues. V dropped 6 bases and J dropped 0 bases, with 12 bases sitting between them.